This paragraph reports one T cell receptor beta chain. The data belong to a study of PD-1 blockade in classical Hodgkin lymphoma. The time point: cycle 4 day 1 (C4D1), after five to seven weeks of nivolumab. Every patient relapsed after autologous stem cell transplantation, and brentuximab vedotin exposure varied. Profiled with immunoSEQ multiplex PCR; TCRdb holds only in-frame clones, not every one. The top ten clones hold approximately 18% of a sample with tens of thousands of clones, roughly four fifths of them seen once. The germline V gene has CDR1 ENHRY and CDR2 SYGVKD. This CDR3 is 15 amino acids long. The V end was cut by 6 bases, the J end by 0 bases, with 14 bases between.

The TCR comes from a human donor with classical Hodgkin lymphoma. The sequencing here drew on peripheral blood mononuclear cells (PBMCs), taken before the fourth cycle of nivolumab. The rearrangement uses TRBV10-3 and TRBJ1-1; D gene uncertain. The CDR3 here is CAIRGERGMNTEAFF. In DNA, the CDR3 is TGTGCCATCAGGGGAGAGCGGGGAATGAACACTGAAGCTTTCTTT.